A single sample gave rise to the 30 T cell receptor beta chains below, sequenced in a study of cytomegalovirus exposure and HLA in healthy donors. The primer mix had 60 Vbeta and 13 Jbeta primers. Assay: immunoSEQ multiplex PCR; the TCRdb copy retains only in-frame clones and omits some. The sample includes 100,000 to 150,000 clones, approximately 78% of them seen just once. Input material: PBMCs. The source of these receptors is a female donor in good health and CMV-seronegative.

V usage is TRBV14 and J usage is TRBJ2-6; 8 bases agree with TRBD1. This CDR3 is 20 amino acids long. V lost 0 bases and J lost 3; bases outside the gene matches: 13. Germline CDR1 is SGHDN and CDR2 is FVKESK. The CDR3 protein is CASSQDGAGGRYRGANVLTF. The CDR3 bases are TGTGCCAGCAGCCAAGATGGGGCAGGGGGCAGGTATCGTGGGGCCAACGTCCTGACTTTC.

The J gene is TRBJ2-5, the V gene TRBV7-9, with 7 bases fitting TRBD1. After removal of 0 bases from V and 5 bases from J, the junction contained 6 bases not matched to a gene. The germline gives CDR1 SEHNR, CDR2 FQNEAQ (reference sequence). The CDR3 sequence is 15 residues long. CDR3 DNA sequence: TGTGCCAGCAGCTTAGCAGGGGGCCTAGGGGAGACCCAGTACTTC. Encoded protein: CASSLAGGLGETQYF. The whole variable domain, remainder taken from reference TRBV7-9 and TRBJ2-5, is DTGVSQNPRHKITKRGQNVTFRCDPISEHNRLYWYRQTLGQGPEFLTYFQNEAQLEKSRLLSDRFSAERPKGSFSTLEIQRTEQGDSAMYLCASSLAGGLGETQYFGPGTRLLVL.

A remark on this clone: Other DNA sequences in this sample translate to the same CDR3. The chain is built from TRBV6-5 and TRBJ2-7, with D maybe TRBD2 (6 bases). The CDR3 length is 16 residues. The V and J ends lost 0 bases and 0 bases respectively, with 12 bases between them. Germline lookup yields CDR1 MNHEY and CDR2 SVGAGI. CDR3: CASSYSGGATSYEQYF. The DNA of the CDR3 is TGTGCCAGCAGTTACTCTGGAGGGGCCACCTCCTACGAGCAGTACTTC.

The gene calls are TRBV28 and TRBJ1-2, with D possibly TRBD1 on 6 matching bases. This CDR3 is 14 amino acids long. Germline CDR1 is MDHEN and CDR2 is SYDVKM. Between the trimmed V and J ends, which lost 4 bases and 3 bases, there was a span of 12 bases. CDR3 in DNA: TGTGCCAGCAGTTCACAGGGAAAGGACTATGGCTACACCTTC. Residues: CASSSQGKDYGYTF.

J is TRBJ1-3 and V is TRBV21-1; TRBD1, as called in the table, went unchecked against the DNA. TRBV21-1 is a pseudogene segment. The CDR3 sequence is 17 residues long. The CDR3 here is CASTPKARQYSGNTIYF. The CDR3 region has the DNA TGTGCCAGCACCCCAAAGGCCCGACAGTACTCTGGAAACACCATATATTTT.

V usage is TRBV5-1 and J usage is TRBJ2-5; a weak D match, TRBD2 (6 bases). The CDR3 extends over 12 amino acids. Germline CDR1 is SGHRS and CDR2 is YFSETQ. Trimming took 4 bases from V and 2 from J, leaving 6 bases between them. The CDR3 sequence: CASSAGQETQYF. Written as DNA, the CDR3 is TGCGCCAGCAGCGCGGGGCAAGAGACCCAGTACTTC.

This sequence joins TRBV6-4 and TRBJ2-1, with a possible D match to TRBD2 (7 bases). Trimming pared 6 bases from V and 5 bases from J, leaving 14 bases between. The CDR3 loop spans 14 amino acids. Germline V gene lookup returns CDR1 MRHNA and CDR2 SNTAGT. The CDR3 region has the DNA TGTGCCAGCAGGAGGGGGACTACCGACAATGAGCAGTTCTTC. Residues: CASRRGTTDNEQFF.

The chain carries TRBV19 and TRBJ2-7; possibly TRBD1 for D (5 bases). The germline V and J ends were trimmed by 4 bases and 6 bases, with 19 bases remaining between them. Germline CDR1 and CDR2: LNHDA and SQIVND (reference sequence). CDR3 length equals 15 residues. This chain's CDR3 is CASSSDSMTLREQYF. DNA of the CDR3: TGTGCCAGTAGTAGTGACAGTATGACCCTACGCGAGCAGTACTTC.

The V gene is TRBV4-2, the J gene TRBJ2-3, with 8 nucleotides matching TRBD2. Germline V gene data show CDR1 as LGHNA and CDR2 as YNFKEQ. V was clipped by 2 bases and J by 2 bases; unmatched bases: 3. The CDR3 contains 15 residues. CDR3 sequence reads: CASSQTGGLTDTQYF. CDR3 DNA sequence: TGTGCCAGCAGCCAAACGGGAGGGCTCACAGATACGCAGTATTTT.

This clone was recorded a few times. The genes are TRBV30 and TRBJ2-1, with D tentatively TRBD2 (6 bases). From germline, CDR1 is GTSNPN and CDR2 SVGIG (reference sequence). The CDR3 runs 17 residues. Trimming shortened V by 0 bases and J by 0 bases, and 15 bases separated the two germline ends. Here the CDR3 DNA reads TGTGCCTGGAGTGTATGGGGAGGAGGCCTCTCCTACAATGAGCAGTTCTTC. Translation gives CAWSVWGGGLSYNEQFF.

V usage is TRBV2 and J usage is TRBJ1-2; TRBD1 matches 10 bases. The CDR3 covers 14 residues. The germline gives CDR1 SNHLY, CDR2 FYNNEI. Trimming removed 6 bases from V and 4 bases from J; junction bases left unmatched: 5. In DNA, the CDR3 is TGTGCCAGCAGCGGACAGGGGGGGAGCTATGGCTACACCTTC. The encoded protein is CASSGQGGSYGYTF.

This chain connects TRBV30 to TRBJ2-2, with D perhaps TRBD1 (6 bases). Germline CDR1 is GTSNPN and CDR2 is SVGIG (reference sequence). Trimming shortened V by 2 bases and J by 2 bases, and 15 bases separated the two germline ends. The length of the CDR3 is 16 residues. Here the CDR3 DNA reads TGTGCCTGGAGTCCCCTTGGACAGAGCAACACCGGGGAGCTGTTTTTT. It yields the protein CAWSPLGQSNTGELFF.

The CDR3, as DNA: TGTGCCAGCAGCTTAGTTGCGGGGATCTCCTACGAGCAGTACTTC. Its translation: CASSLVAGISYEQYF. The V gene is TRBV11-2, the J gene TRBJ2-7; a possible D gene is TRBD2 (6 bases). V was clipped by 1 base and J by 0 bases, with 10 bases between them. CDR1 is SGHAT and CDR2 is FQNNGV in the germline V gene. This CDR3 contains 15 residues.

The rearrangement links TRBV6-1 to TRBJ1-1; D is possibly TRBD1 (6 bases). This CDR3 spans 13 amino acids. Trimming cost V 3 bases and J 5 bases, with 10 bases left between them. Germline V gene lookup returns CDR1 MNHNS and CDR2 SASEGT. The CDR3 loop is CASSEIRGTEAFF. The CDR3 DNA reads as TGTGCCAGCAGTGAGATCAGGGGAACTGAAGCTTTCTTT.

V gene TRBV7-9 combines with J gene TRBJ2-1; D ambiguous. Trimming took 2 bases from V and 3 from J, leaving 11 bases between them. The CDR3 has 15 residues. CDR1 SEHNR and CDR2 FQNEAQ come from the germline V gene (reference sequence). For the CDR3, the DNA is TGTGCCAGCAGCTTACAAGCTACGAACTACAATGAGCAGTTCTTC. Protein sequence: CASSLQATNYNEQFF.

This clone showed up just a few times. This chain connects TRBV27 to TRBJ1-2; TRBD1 is a possible D gene (5 bases). The V and J ends lost 9 bases and 5 bases respectively, with 19 bases between them. The germline CDR1 and CDR2 sequences are MNHEY and SMNVEV (reference sequence). This CDR3 region has 14 residues. The CDR3 here is CASQGAGSDYGYTF. CDR3 DNA sequence: TGTGCCAGTCAAGGGGCAGGCTCTGATTATGGCTACACCTTC.

This chain links TRBV7-9 with TRBJ2-5; D not resolved. The assigned J gene may be wrong: the sequence end matches TRBJ2-7 better. The CDR3 totals 17 residues. Germline loops: CDR1 SEHNR, CDR2 FQNEAQ (reference sequence). CDR3 amino acids: CASSSSYGLQNPNEQYF. The DNA for the CDR3 is TGTGCCAGCAGCTCGTCTTATGGCTTACAGAATCCTAACGAGCAGTACTTC.

The V and J genes are TRBV11-2 and TRBJ2-7; TRBD2 might be the D (5 bases). Trimming stripped 4 bases from V and 3 bases from J, with 16 bases between. The CDR3 contains 15 residues. The V gene's germline CDR1 is SGHAT and CDR2 FQNNGV. The CDR3 reads CASSWTLGWDYEQYF. The CDR3 DNA sequence: TGTGCCAGCAGCTGGACTCTTGGGTGGGACTACGAGCAGTACTTC.

The rearrangement joins TRBV5-1 to TRBJ2-7, with TRBD1 matching 8 bases. Germline V gene data show CDR1 as SGHRS and CDR2 as YFSETQ. V gave up 5 bases and J gave up 3 bases; unmatched junction bases: 10. CDR3 length equals 15 residues. The CDR3 DNA follows: TGCGCCAGCAGTTGGAGCCAGGGGGCTAGCTACGAGCAGTACTTC. Its translation: CASSWSQGASYEQYF.

The chain combines TRBV28 with TRBJ2-6; D is unresolved. The CDR3 contains 15 residues. Looked up from germline, CDR1 is MDHEN and CDR2 is SYDVKM. Deletions cut 5 bases from V and 2 bases from J, with 10 bases between. The CDR3 loop is CASSLELAGANVLTF. The CDR3 DNA sequence: TGTGCCAGCAGTCTTGAATTAGCTGGGGCCAACGTCCTGACTTTC.

The rearrangement joins TRBV2 to TRBJ2-7, with 8 bases aligning to TRBD1. The germline CDR1 and CDR2 sequences are SNHLY and FYNNEI. V shed 2 bases and J 3 bases; nucleotides not matched to a gene: 3. CDR3 length: 14 residues. This CDR3 reads CASSELGQGYEQYF. The CDR3 DNA reads TGTGCCAGCAGTGAACTCGGACAGGGCTACGAGCAGTACTTC.

The chain employs TRBV28 and TRBJ1-2; 8 bases map to TRBD1. J gave up 8 bases and V 6 bases, and 5 bases lay outside the gene matches. Germline V lookup: CDR1 MDHEN, CDR2 SYDVKM. This CDR3 comprises 12 residues. CDR3 nucleotides: TGTGCCAGCAGGCAGGGGGCGCGAGGCTACACCTTC. Its protein is CASRQGARGYTF.

This sequence joins TRBV5-8 and TRBJ2-7; unclear D gene. CDR1 and CDR2 from the germline V gene are SGHTS and YDEGEE. The CDR3 length is 14 residues. V shed 2 bases and J shed 0 bases, with 9 bases lying between them. The CDR3 DNA reads as TGTGCCAGCAGCTTAATAAATCTCTCCTACGAGCAGTACTTC. This translates into CASSLINLSYEQYF.

This clone occurred a few times. V is TRBV27 and J is TRBJ1-4; D not certain. The CDR3 extends over 13 amino acids. In germline, CDR1 is MNHEY, CDR2 SMNVEV (reference sequence). V lost 2 bases and J 4 bases, leaving 5 bases between the germline ends. As DNA, the CDR3 is TGTGCCAGCAGTTTAATCATTAATGAAAAACTGTTTTTT. Translated, it gives CASSLIINEKLFF.

This chain uses TRBV4-2 with TRBJ2-7; no reliable D call. Germline assignment: CDR1 LGHNA and CDR2 YNFKEQ. Trimming shortened V by 1 base and J by 2 bases, and 15 bases separated the two germline ends. This CDR3 is built from 16 residues. CDR3 DNA sequence: TGTGCCAGCAGCCAAGCACTTACCCAACCTGCCTACGAGCAGTACTTC. Its translation: CASSQALTQPAYEQYF.

The V gene is TRBV18, the J gene TRBJ1-2; TRBD1 is a possible D gene (6 bases). Germline assignment: CDR1 KGHSH and CDR2 LQKENI. V lost 5 bases and J 8 bases, leaving 12 bases between the germline ends. CDR3 size: 12 residues. The CDR3 DNA reads as TGTGCCAGCTCAACAAACAGGGAAGGCTACACCTTC. This gives the protein CASSTNREGYTF.

The V and J genes are TRBV5-4 and TRBJ1-1; D is unresolved. V lost 0 bases, J lost 6 bases, and 12 bases lay in between. This CDR3 is 14 amino acids long. Germline CDR1 is SGHNT and CDR2 is YYREEE (reference sequence). The CDR3 DNA reads as TGTGCCAGCAGCTTGGCAGGCCAGTACCCTGAAGCTTTCTTT. Amino acids: CASSLAGQYPEAFF.

This clone was observed a few times. The gene calls are TRBV7-7 and TRBJ2-1; tentative D call: TRBD2 (7 bases). The CDR3 has 15 amino acids. V shed 5 bases and J shed 6 bases, with 17 bases lying between them. Germline V gives CDR1 SSHAT, CDR2 FNYEAQ (reference sequence). CDR3 region: CASSPVGGQSNEQFF. The CDR3 DNA is TGTGCCAGCAGCCCCGTCGGGGGGCAAAGCAATGAGCAGTTCTTC.

V is TRBV2 and J is TRBJ2-5; possibly TRBD1 for D (6 bases). V was clipped by 6 bases and J by 4 bases, with 12 bases between them. Germline V gene data show CDR1 as SNHLY and CDR2 as FYNNEI. The length of the CDR3 is 13 residues. CDR3 DNA sequence: TGTGCCAGCAGAACAGGGATGGGAGAGACCCAGTACTTC. Protein: CASRTGMGETQYF.

The chain is built from TRBV5-1 and TRBJ2-7; perhaps TRBD1 as D (6 bases). CDR1 is SGHRS, CDR2 YFSETQ, per germline. The CDR3 runs 12 residues. V was cut by 5 bases and J by 6 bases, with 12 bases left in between. The CDR3 DNA reads as TGCGCCAGCAGTGGACAGTTCGGCGAGCAGTACTTC. As protein: CASSGQFGEQYF.